The 11 T cell receptor beta chains listed next were all sequenced from one sample in a study of shared clonotypes between healthy human individuals. Sequencing used immunoSEQ multiplex PCR; TCRdb keeps in-frame clones, though not all of them. The sample carries some 2.1 million clones, 90% to 95% recorded once. Terminally differentiated effector memory CD45RA+ cells were excluded by CCR7 positive selection of CD45RO-negative cells. Sequencing input: naive CD8+ T cells from PBMCs. Receptors were obtained from a man younger than 35 in good health. Some clones in this sample may be carry-over from other donors' samples.

The genes are TRBV2 and TRBJ2-6; D remains ambiguous. V was trimmed by 2 bases and J by 2 bases, leaving 7 bases between them. In germline, CDR1 is SNHLY, CDR2 FYNNEI. There are 15 residues in the CDR3. CDR3 coding DNA: TGTGCCAGCAGTGAATACTACCCTGGGGCCAACGTCCTGACTTTC. It is translated as CASSEYYPGANVLTF.

V usage is TRBV9 and J usage is TRBJ2-1, with 11 bases lining up with TRBD2. V gave up 4 bases and J gave up 3 bases; unmatched junction bases: 3. The length of the CDR3 is 15 residues. Germline V gene data show CDR1 as SGDLS and CDR2 as YYNGEE. The CDR3 here is CASSRGLAVYNEQFF. Written as DNA, the CDR3 is TGTGCCAGCAGCCGGGGACTAGCGGTCTACAATGAGCAGTTCTTC.

With regard to this clone: Within the sample, other DNA sequences also encode this same CDR3. The V call is TRBV6-5, the J call TRBJ2-5; no reliable D call. V lost 6 bases to trimming and J lost 4 bases, with 6 bases between them. CDR1 is MNHEY and CDR2 is SVGAGI in the germline V gene. This CDR3 is 11 amino acids long. The CDR3 DNA reads as TGTGCCAGCAGCCCGGGAGAGACCCAGTACTTC. Translated: CASSPGETQYF.

The V call is TRBV27, the J call TRBJ2-1; tentatively, D is TRBD2 (6 bases). V dropped 3 bases and J dropped 7 bases, with 19 bases sitting between them. CDR1 is MNHEY and CDR2 is SMNVEV in the germline V gene (reference sequence). This CDR3 is 16 amino acids long. CDR3: CASSFGGEIGGNEQFF. The CDR3 DNA is TGTGCCAGCAGTTTCGGGGGAGAAATAGGTGGGAATGAGCAGTTCTTC.

V is TRBV27 and J is TRBJ2-1, with D perhaps matching TRBD2 (7 bases). There are 14 residues in the CDR3. CDR1 and CDR2 (germline): MNHEY, SMNVEV (reference sequence). V was shortened by 3 bases and J by 9 bases, with 15 bases between the two germline ends. This CDR3 is CASSFLGGQVEQFF. DNA for the CDR3: TGTGCCAGCAGTTTCCTCGGGGGGCAGGTTGAGCAGTTCTTC.

A remark on this clone: Other DNA sequences in the same sample also yield this CDR3. The chain combines TRBV9 with TRBJ1-1; D remains ambiguous. CDR3 size: 15 residues. V lost 0 bases, J lost 1 base, and 10 bases lay in between. Per germline, CDR1 SGDLS and CDR2 YYNGEE. CDR3 loop: CASSVAGKENTEAFF. DNA of the CDR3: TGTGCCAGCAGCGTAGCTGGGAAGGAGAACACTGAAGCTTTCTTT.

V usage is TRBV5-5 and J usage is TRBJ1-2; D not certain. The CDR3 runs to 15 residues. Germline V gene lookup returns CDR1 SGHKS and CDR2 YYEKEE (reference sequence). V dropped 0 bases and J dropped 2 bases, with 11 bases sitting between them. This chain's CDR3 is CASSLVGGQNYGYTF. CDR3 sequence (DNA): TGTGCCAGCAGCTTGGTAGGCGGCCAAAACTATGGCTACACCTTC.

The chain joins TRBV29-1 to TRBJ2-2; TRBD2 aligns across 13 bases. CDR3 length equals 16 residues. V shed 4 bases and J 5 bases; nucleotides not matched to a gene: 7. Germline V gene lookup returns CDR1 SQVTM and CDR2 ANQGSEA. CDR3 sequence reads: CSVAPGLAGLTGELFF. The CDR3 DNA reads TGCAGCGTTGCCCCGGGACTAGCGGGACTAACCGGGGAGCTGTTTTTT.

The chain carries TRBV9 and TRBJ2-7; D possibly corresponds to TRBD2 (5 bases). This CDR3 spans 14 amino acids. Looked up from germline, CDR1 is SGDLS and CDR2 is YYNGEE. Trimming shortened V by 5 bases and J by 0 bases, and 12 bases separated the two germline ends. The DNA for the CDR3 is TGTGCCAGCAGTCAGAGCGGTTTCTCCTACGAGCAGTACTTC. Protein: CASSQSGFSYEQYF.

CDR3 region: CASPRREGYEQYF. Written as DNA, the CDR3 is TGTGCCAGCCCGCGGCGGGAGGGCTACGAGCAGTACTTC. J is TRBJ2-7 and V is TRBV2, with 9 nucleotides matching TRBD2. From germline, CDR1 is SNHLY and CDR2 FYNNEI. The CDR3 is made up of 13 amino acids. Trimming at V came to 8 bases and at J to 3 bases, leaving 5 bases not matched to a gene.

This sequence joins TRBV28 and TRBJ1-5; a possible D gene is TRBD1 (5 bases). Looked up from germline, CDR1 is MDHEN and CDR2 is SYDVKM. With 11 bases removed from V and 3 bases from J, the gap between germline ends came to 17 bases. This CDR3 is 14 amino acids long. CDR3 amino acids: CAGGPGYDNQPQHF. The CDR3 bases are TGTGCCGGCGGGCCAGGGTACGACAATCAGCCCCAGCATTTT.